A single sample is the source of the 21 T cell receptor beta chains below, sequenced in a study of OX40 agonist ivuxolimab in advanced cancers. The data were produced by immunoSEQ multiplex PCR, yet TCRdb's version contains in-frame clones alone and is incomplete. This table holds under 95,000 clones, approximately 86% found once. The sequences come from CD4+ or CD8+ T cells sorted from blood, collected in a trial of the OX40 agonist ivuxolimab. The origin of the receptors is an adult with an advanced solid tumor such as melanoma, head and neck, liver or kidney cancer.

This sequence joins TRBV14 and TRBJ1-4; no firm D call. CDR3 length equals 13 residues. V dropped 3 bases and J dropped 4 bases, with 6 bases sitting between them. In germline, CDR1 is SGHDN, CDR2 FVKESK. Here the CDR3 reads CASSQRLNEKLFF. The DNA of the CDR3 is TGTGCCAGCAGCCAGCGGCTTAATGAAAAACTGTTTTTT.

For this clone: Other DNA sequences in the same sample also yield this CDR3. The chain combines TRBV5-1 with TRBJ2-4; D is undetermined. CDR3 length: 14 residues. CDR1 is SGHRS and CDR2 is YFSETQ in the germline V gene. Trimming pared 4 bases from V and 6 bases from J, leaving 14 bases between. The CDR3 loop reads CASSTRNSSNIQYF. In DNA, the CDR3 is TGCGCCAGCAGCACCAGGAATTCGTCAAACATTCAGTACTTC.

V and J are TRBV6-1 and TRBJ2-3; 7 nucleotides line up with TRBD2. Germline loops: CDR1 MNHNS, CDR2 SASEGT. This CDR3 is built from 14 residues. V was clipped by 7 bases and J by 1 base; unmatched bases: 5. The CDR3 DNA reads TGTGCCAGCATGGGACTAATGGGCACAGATACGCAGTATTTT. Protein: CASMGLMGTDTQYF.

The V gene is TRBV4-2, the J gene TRBJ2-7; 8 nucleotides match TRBD2. Unmatched junction bases numbered 3, after V lost 9 bases and J lost 2 bases. Germline values: CDR1 LGHNA, CDR2 YNFKEQ. The CDR3 runs to 12 residues. Here the CDR3 DNA reads TGTGCCAGTCCAGCGGGGGCCTACGAGCAGTACTTC. Amino acid sequence: CASPAGAYEQYF.

A word on this clone: The missing conserved phenylalanine or tryptophan at the end of this CDR3 makes a read error likely. The V gene is TRBV30, the J gene TRBJ1-6; weak D call: TRBD1 (6 bases). V gave up 4 bases and J gave up 6 bases, with 13 bases separating them. CDR1 and CDR2 (germline): GTSNPN, SVGIG (reference sequence). The CDR3 length is 14 residues. Written as DNA, the CDR3 is TGTGCCTGGATGGCAGGGGAAGGTAATTCACCCCTCCACCTT. Protein product: CAWMAGEGNSPLHL.

This chain connects TRBV27 to TRBJ2-7; 7 bases line up with TRBD1. Germline loops: CDR1 MNHEY, CDR2 SMNVEV (reference sequence). The length of the CDR3 is 14 residues. With V trimmed by 6 bases and J by 7 bases, 12 bases remained unmatched. The CDR3 spells CASRARGGPWEQYF. CDR3 bases: TGTGCCAGCAGAGCACGAGGGGGCCCTTGGGAGCAGTACTTC.

V is TRBV28 and J is TRBJ1-6, with D maybe TRBD1 (5 bases). V was pared by 5 bases and J by 5 bases, with 16 bases between. The CDR3 spans 16 residues. The germline V gene encodes CDR1 MDHEN and CDR2 SYDVKM. This chain's CDR3 is CASSPTVDSNNSPLHF. Here the CDR3 DNA reads TGTGCCAGCAGTCCTACTGTTGACAGCAATAATTCACCCCTCCACTTT.

This clone was observed a handful of times. The V gene is TRBV9, the J gene TRBJ2-1; TRBD2 matches at 7 bases. V gave up 1 base and J gave up 12 bases; unmatched junction bases: 13. Germline lookup yields CDR1 SGDLS and CDR2 YYNGEE. There are 15 residues in the CDR3. This chain's CDR3 is CASSVYGLADRPQFF. The DNA for the CDR3 is TGTGCCAGCAGCGTATACGGGCTAGCGGACCGACCGCAGTTCTTC.

The gene calls are TRBV28 and TRBJ2-7, with TRBD1 matching 9 bases. The J segment lost 6 bases and the V segment lost 7 bases, leaving 13 bases of the junction unmatched. The V gene's germline CDR1 is MDHEN and CDR2 SYDVKM. The CDR3 runs to 15 residues. The CDR3 coding sequence is TGTGCCAGCAATATGCGAGACAGGGGGTCGGGCGAGCAGTACTTC. Translating gives CASNMRDRGSGEQYF.

The gene calls are TRBV5-1 and TRBJ1-1; tentatively, D is TRBD1 (6 bases). This CDR3 spans 18 amino acids. Germline V CDR1 and CDR2: SGHRS, YFSETQ. Trimming cost V 1 base and J 0 bases, with 19 bases left between them. CDR3: CASSLTQQGGGLNTEAFF. CDR3 nucleotide sequence: TGCGCCAGCAGCTTGACTCAACAGGGCGGTGGGTTGAACACTGAAGCTTTCTTT.

This clone was detected only once. The gene calls are TRBV29-1 and TRBJ2-1; 14 bases align to TRBD2. The germline V gene has CDR1 SQVTM and CDR2 ANQGSEA. This CDR3 comprises 11 residues. Trimming at V came to 6 bases and at J to 14 bases, leaving 3 bases not matched to a gene. DNA for the CDR3: TGCAGCGTCGGGACTAGCGGGAGAGAGTTCTTC. Protein: CSVGTSGREFF.

In this sample, this clone turned up once. The rearrangement joins TRBV27 to TRBJ2-5; possibly TRBD2 for D (6 bases). CDR3 length equals 15 residues. V lost 9 bases and J lost 1, with 18 bases in between. The V gene's germline CDR1 is MNHEY and CDR2 SMNVEV (reference sequence). CDR3 loop: CASPLPRLVQETQYF. The CDR3 DNA follows: TGTGCCAGTCCTTTGCCCCGACTAGTCCAAGAGACCCAGTACTTC.

The V and J genes are TRBV28 and TRBJ1-5; D might be TRBD1 (5 bases). CDR1 MDHEN and CDR2 SYDVKM come from the germline V gene. This CDR3 comprises 17 residues. The germline V and J ends were trimmed by 6 bases and 0 bases, with 18 bases remaining between them. The CDR3 spells CASSSRLGRISNQPQHF. Here the CDR3 DNA reads TGTGCCAGCAGCTCTCGCCTGGGACGGATTAGCAATCAGCCCCAGCATTTT.

The genes are TRBV18 and TRBJ1-4; possibly TRBD1 for D (5 bases). The CDR3 runs 18 residues. V lost 3 bases and J 0 bases, leaving 17 bases between the germline ends. The germline gives CDR1 KGHSH, CDR2 LQKENI. CDR3 sequence: CASSPRPRDAATNEKLFF. CDR3 DNA sequence: TGTGCCAGCTCACCGAGGCCCCGGGACGCTGCAACTAATGAAAAACTGTTTTTT.

The chain carries TRBV6-5 and TRBJ2-5; D is ambiguous. Germline-derived CDR1 and CDR2 are MNHEY and SVGAGI. V lost 4 bases and J lost 7, with 10 bases in between. This CDR3 is built from 12 residues. The CDR3: CASSSDIGTQYF. CDR3 coding DNA: TGTGCCAGCAGTTCCGATATCGGGACCCAGTACTTC.

The gene calls are TRBV15 and TRBJ1-1, with a tentative D call TRBD1 (6 bases). Trimming removed 0 bases from V and 8 bases from J, with 13 bases in between. Germline assignment: CDR1 LNHNV and CDR2 YYDKDF (reference sequence). CDR3 length: 14 amino acids. The CDR3 coding sequence is TGTGCCACCAGCAGAGAGGGGGGGGCCAGGGAAGCTTTCTTT. It translates to CATSREGGAREAFF.

The sample holds one count of this clone. The genes are TRBV27 and TRBJ2-2; 7 bases match TRBD1. Germline CDR1 reads MNHEY; CDR2 reads SMNVEV (reference sequence). With 5 bases clipped from V and 0 bases from J, the junction kept 15 bases outside the gene matches. The CDR3 covers 19 residues. Here the CDR3 reads CASSPPRTGALSNTGELFF. CDR3 sequence (DNA): TGTGCCAGCAGTCCTCCCCGGACAGGAGCACTTTCGAACACCGGGGAGCTGTTTTTT.

The chain links TRBV5-1 to TRBJ2-1; a possible D gene is TRBD2 (6 bases). In germline, CDR1 is SGHRS, CDR2 YFSETQ. This CDR3 comprises 18 residues. Trimming cost V 4 bases and J 1 base, with 21 bases left between them. The CDR3 spells CASSPLKGLPTSYNEQFF. CDR3 in DNA: TGCGCCAGCAGCCCCTTAAAGGGACTTCCGACGTCCTACAATGAGCAGTTCTTC.

The CDR3 reads CASSAGIGTEAFF. Here the CDR3 DNA reads TGTGCCAGTAGTGCAGGGATTGGCACTGAAGCTTTCTTT. The gene calls are TRBV19 and TRBJ1-1; the D gene is possibly TRBD1 (5 bases). Germline-derived CDR1 and CDR2 are LNHDA and SQIVND (reference sequence). V shed 5 bases and J shed 4 bases, with 11 bases lying between them. The CDR3 consists of 13 residues. The complete variable domain, with remaining parts taken from reference TRBV19 and TRBJ1-1, reads DGGITQSPKYLFRKEGQNVTLSCEQNLNHDAMYWYRQDPGQGLRLIYYSQIVNDFQKGDIAEGYSVSREKKESFPLTVTSAQKNPTAFYLCASSAGIGTEAFFGQGTRLTVV.

V and J are TRBV30 and TRBJ1-2, with 7 nucleotides matching TRBD1. The CDR3 sequence is 14 residues long. Trimming at V came to 1 base and at J to 4 bases, leaving 6 bases not matched to a gene. CDR1 is GTSNPN, CDR2 SVGIG, per germline (reference sequence). The CDR3 nucleotides are TGTGCCTGGAGTGGTACAGGGGTGGGCTATGGCTACACCTTC. This sequence encodes CAWSGTGVGYGYTF.

The rearrangement links TRBV11-2 to TRBJ2-1; D remains ambiguous. The CDR3 sequence is 15 residues long. From germline, CDR1 is SGHAT and CDR2 FQNNGV. V lost 5 bases and J lost 0, with 11 bases in between. The CDR3 region has the DNA TGTGCCAGCAGCCCTCTACTGAACTCCTACAATGAGCAGTTCTTC. It codes for CASSPLLNSYNEQFF. Supplemented by reference TRBV11-2 and TRBJ2-1, the full variable domain reads EAGVAQSPRYKIIEKRQSVAFWCNPISGHATLYWYQQILGQGPKLLIQFQNNGVVDDSQLPKDRFSAERLKGVDSTLKIQPAKLEDSAVYLCASSPLLNSYNEQFFGPGTRLTVL.